The 31 T cell receptor beta chains reported below all come from one sample, sequenced in a study of Ad26.COV2.S vaccination and SARS-CoV-2 variants. Stated treatment: around 19 received Ad26.COV2.S at low or high dose, single or two shots; several received placebo; per-sample allocation not given. Sampling occurred on day 63 after the first vaccine or placebo injection. Profiled with immunoSEQ multiplex PCR; TCRdb holds only in-frame clones, not every one. Of 200,000 to 300,000 clones listed, over 75% are singletons. Sequenced here: peripheral blood, sampled in a trial of Ad26.COV2.S vaccine versus placebo. These TCRs come from a person between 18 and 60 years old who received the Ad26.COV2.S COVID-19 vaccine or a placebo.

This chain links TRBV7-6 with TRBJ2-1, with TRBD2 as a possible D gene (6 bases). The CDR3 loop spans 16 amino acids. V lost 0 bases and J lost 3, with 12 bases in between. Germline V gene sequence: CDR1 SGHVS, CDR2 FNYEAQ. The CDR3, as DNA: TGTGCCAGCAGCTTAGCAACGGGGGTAGGCTACAATGAGCAGTTCTTC. Residues: CASSLATGVGYNEQFF.

The chain links TRBV10-3 to TRBJ1-2, with D possibly being TRBD1 (6 bases). The V gene's germline CDR1 is ENHRY and CDR2 SYGVKD. The CDR3 consists of 17 residues. Trimming removed 2 bases from V and 5 bases from J, with 21 bases in between. The CDR3 DNA reads TGTGCCATCAGTGAGCCGCTGTTTGGGGGCCGATCTTATGGCTACACCTTC. The encoded protein is CAISEPLFGGRSYGYTF.

V is TRBV5-1 and J is TRBJ2-3; 9 nucleotides align to TRBD1. With 4 bases clipped from V and 4 bases from J, the junction kept 7 bases outside the gene matches. Germline loops: CDR1 SGHRS, CDR2 YFSETQ. The CDR3 totals 15 residues. CDR3 DNA: TGCGCCAGCAGCCCCAGGACAGGGGCAGCAGATACGCAGTATTTT. This codes for CASSPRTGAADTQYF. The full variable domain, in which reference TRBV5-1 and TRBJ2-3 provide the parts outside the CDR3, is KAGVTQTPRYLIKTRGQQVTLSCSPISGHRSVSWYQQTPGQGLQFLFEYFSETQRNKGNFPGRFSGRQFSNSRSEMNVSTLELGDSALYLCASSPRTGAADTQYFGPGTRLTVL.

The chain is built from TRBV28 and TRBJ2-3, with D possibly called TRBD1 or TRBD2 (5 bases each). The germline V and J ends were trimmed by 7 bases and 3 bases, with 17 bases remaining between them. CDR1 is MDHEN and CDR2 is SYDVKM in the germline V gene. The CDR3 length is 15 residues. CDR3 DNA sequence: TGTGCCAGCACCATGGGGGAGAGTGGAACAGATACGCAGTATTTT. Its protein is CASTMGESGTDTQYF. Using reference TRBV28 and TRBJ2-3 for the parts outside the CDR3, the full variable domain is DVKVTQSSRYLVKRTGEKVFLECVQDMDHENMFWYRQDPGLGLRLIYFSYDVKMKEKGDIPEGYSVSREKKERFSLILESASTNQTSMYLCASTMGESGTDTQYFGPGTRLTVL.

This clone was picked up one time. The genes are TRBV5-1 and TRBJ1-4; 7 nucleotides align to TRBD1. Germline values: CDR1 SGHRS, CDR2 YFSETQ. J lost 7 bases, V lost 2 bases, and 5 bases had no gene match. The CDR3 spans 14 residues. The DNA of the CDR3 is TGCGCCAGCAGCTTAGGGGGCAAGGCTGAAAAACTGTTTTTT. This gives the protein CASSLGGKAEKLFF.

This clone came up a few times. This chain joins TRBV10-3 and TRBJ2-7, with 8 bases lining up with TRBD2. The CDR3 has 15 residues. V shed 4 bases and J 2 bases; nucleotides not matched to a gene: 7. Germline CDR1 and CDR2: ENHRY and SYGVKD. The CDR3 here is CAISGGSGVTYEQYF. The CDR3 bases are TGTGCCATCAGTGGGGGTAGCGGGGTAACCTACGAGCAGTACTTC.

V is TRBV3-1 (or the pseudogene TRBV3-2) and J is TRBJ2-7; 9 nucleotides align to TRBD1. Trimming cost V 4 bases and J 5 bases; bases outside gene matches: 9. Germline loops: CDR1 LGHDT, CDR2 YNNKEL (reference sequence). This CDR3 is built from 15 residues. DNA for the CDR3: TGTGCCAGCAGCCGGGGTACAGGGGGCTGGGACGAGCAGTACTTC. Translating it yields CASSRGTGGWDEQYF.

V and J are TRBV4-2 and TRBJ2-7; perhaps TRBD1 as D (6 bases). The germline V and J ends were trimmed by 0 bases and 4 bases, with 13 bases remaining between them. The CDR3 has 15 residues. Germline loops: CDR1 LGHNA, CDR2 YNFKEQ. As DNA, the CDR3 is TGTGCCAGCAGCCAAGAATATGGGGGCGAGTACGAGCAGTACTTC. It encodes CASSQEYGGEYEQYF.

This chain joins TRBV21-1 and TRBJ1-1. TRBV21-1 represents a pseudogene. CDR3 size: 15 residues. In DNA, the CDR3 is TGTGCCAGCAGCAAAGAAAGGATGGGGAACACTGAAGCTTTCTTT. As protein: CASSKERMGNTEAFF.

The chain uses TRBV7-9 and TRBJ2-3, with D perhaps TRBD1 (6 bases). V dropped 5 bases and J dropped 0 bases, with 12 bases sitting between them. CDR3 size: 15 residues. Germline V CDR1 and CDR2: SEHNR, FQNEAQ (reference sequence). The chain's CDR3 is CASSIFRGSTDTQYF. CDR3 bases: TGTGCCAGCAGCATATTCAGGGGTAGCACAGATACGCAGTATTTT.

The count of this clone is one. The rearrangement links TRBV10-3 to TRBJ1-3, with D possibly matching TRBD1 (6 bases). V lost 8 bases and J lost 0, with 17 bases in between. CDR3 length equals 16 residues. Germline V gene sequence: CDR1 ENHRY, CDR2 SYGVKD. The DNA of the CDR3 is TGTGCCATCCGGCAGGGGAGCTTTATCTCTGGAAACACCATATATTTT. Translated, it gives CAIRQGSFISGNTIYF.

V gene TRBV14 combines with J gene TRBJ2-7; no clear D gene. The germline V and J ends were trimmed by 2 bases and 4 bases, with 12 bases remaining between them. CDR3 length: 14 amino acids. Germline values: CDR1 SGHDN, CDR2 FVKESK. As DNA, the CDR3 is TGTGCCAGCAGCCAACCGGGTATGGCGTACGAGCAGTACTTC. This translates into CASSQPGMAYEQYF.

The genes are TRBV28 and TRBJ1-5, with D tentatively TRBD1 (6 bases). With 4 bases removed from V and 1 base from J, the gap between germline ends came to 14 bases. This CDR3 comprises 16 residues. CDR1 and CDR2 from the germline V gene are MDHEN and SYDVKM. CDR3 bases: TGTGCCAGCAGTTCCGCTCAGAGGGGGAGCAATCAGCCCCAGCATTTT. Translation: CASSSAQRGSNQPQHF.

The CDR3 sequence: CATSSFTGQPQHF. CDR3 sequence (DNA): TGTGCCACCAGCTCCTTTACGGGACAGCCCCAGCATTTT. V gene TRBV15 combines with J gene TRBJ1-5, with no clear D. Germline V gene data show CDR1 as LNHNV and CDR2 as YYDKDF (reference sequence). CDR3 size: 13 residues. V lost 5 bases and J 7 bases, leaving 12 bases between the germline ends.

The J gene is TRBJ2-2, the V gene TRBV19; TRBD1 matches at 8 bases. This CDR3 spans 14 amino acids. Trimming at V came to 7 bases and at J to 0 bases, leaving 1 base not matched to a gene. Germline CDR1 and CDR2: LNHDA and SQIVND (reference sequence). This chain's CDR3 is CASKGQANTGELFF. Here the CDR3 DNA reads TGTGCCAGTAAGGGACAGGCGAACACCGGGGAGCTGTTTTTT.

This rearrangement joins TRBV7-3 to TRBJ2-5; TRBD2 matches 10 bases. Germline V lookup: CDR1 SGHTA, CDR2 FQGTGA. The CDR3 is made up of 16 amino acids. With 2 bases clipped from V and 7 bases from J, the junction kept 10 bases outside the gene matches. The CDR3 sequence is CASSLALAGESGTQYF. The CDR3 nucleotides are TGTGCCAGCAGCTTAGCGCTAGCGGGAGAGTCGGGGACCCAGTACTTC.

This rearrangement joins TRBV9 to TRBJ1-4; D is undetermined. The CDR3 length is 15 residues. V lost 0 bases, J lost 4 bases, and 10 bases lay in between. Germline values: CDR1 SGDLS, CDR2 YYNGEE. The CDR3 sequence is CASSVVAGVNEKLFF. CDR3 DNA: TGTGCCAGCAGCGTAGTAGCGGGAGTTAATGAAAAACTGTTTTTT.

The rearrangement links TRBV6-1 to TRBJ1-6; a weak D match, TRBD1 (6 bases). The CDR3 consists of 15 residues. The germline V gene encodes CDR1 MNHNS and CDR2 SASEGT. The V end was cut by 1 base, the J end by 6 bases, with 10 bases between. The CDR3, as DNA: TGTGCCAGCAGTGAAGGGGGGGGGCGTAATTCACCCCTCCACTTT. Translated: CASSEGGGRNSPLHF.

Notes on this clone: Other DNA variants within this sample encode the same CDR3. The rearrangement joins TRBV9 to TRBJ2-3; a possible D gene is TRBD1 (5 bases). The CDR3 runs 15 residues. Deletions cut 0 bases from V and 0 bases from J, with 8 bases between. Germline CDR1 SGDLS, CDR2 YYNGEE. The CDR3 is CASSVEGPSTDTQYF. The CDR3 DNA reads as TGTGCCAGCAGCGTAGAGGGGCCTAGCACAGATACGCAGTATTTT.

The gene calls are TRBV30 and TRBJ2-7; unclear D gene. V lost 3 bases to trimming and J lost 3 bases, with 9 bases between them. Germline V gene lookup returns CDR1 GTSNPN and CDR2 SVGIG (reference sequence). The CDR3 loop spans 12 amino acids. DNA of the CDR3: TGTGCCTGGAGGAAAGCAAACTACGAGCAGTACTTC. Protein sequence: CAWRKANYEQYF.

The chain uses TRBV5-1 and TRBJ2-5; TRBD1 might be the D (6 bases). This CDR3 is built from 13 residues. Germline CDR1 reads SGHRS; CDR2 reads YFSETQ. Between the trimmed V and J ends, which lost 2 bases and 5 bases, there was a span of 10 bases. CDR3 nucleotide sequence: TGCGCCAGCAGCTTCAGGGGCGGTGAGACCCAGTACTTC. This codes for CASSFRGGETQYF.

This chain connects TRBV9 to TRBJ2-1; D call uncertain. CDR3 length equals 12 residues. Germline CDR1 SGDLS, CDR2 YYNGEE. The ends were cut back, 3 bases at V and 7 bases at J, with 8 bases in the middle. The CDR3 reads CASSGISNEQFF. The CDR3, as DNA: TGTGCCAGCAGCGGAATAAGTAATGAGCAGTTCTTC.

CDR3 DNA sequence: TGTGCCAGCAGGTCGGTGTCTGGGGCCAACGTCCTGACTTTC. This codes for CASRSVSGANVLTF. J is TRBJ2-6 and V is TRBV2; D not resolved. The germline V and J ends were trimmed by 6 bases and 1 base, with 7 bases remaining between them. CDR1 is SNHLY and CDR2 is FYNNEI in the germline V gene. CDR3 length: 14 residues.

The CDR3 spells CASSQEVGNEQFF. CDR3 bases: TGCGCCAGCAGCCAAGAAGTGGGGAATGAGCAGTTCTTC. The chain recombines TRBV4-3 with TRBJ2-1; D is unresolved. The CDR3 has 13 amino acids. V was shortened by 0 bases and J by 7 bases, with 7 bases between the two germline ends. The germline gives CDR1 LGHNA, CDR2 YSLEER.

The CDR3 region has the DNA TGTGCCAGCAGCCCAGGGACAGGGTACGAGACCCAGTACTTC. Its protein product is CASSPGTGYETQYF. This chain joins TRBV9 and TRBJ2-5, with 9 positions matching TRBD1. With 4 bases clipped from V and 5 bases from J, the junction kept 6 bases outside the gene matches. The CDR3 runs 14 residues. Germline V lookup: CDR1 SGDLS, CDR2 YYNGEE.

The chain recombines TRBV5-1 with TRBJ2-1, with D hard to call. Trimming left V 2 bases short and J 10 bases short, with 7 bases between. This CDR3 is 11 amino acids long. Germline V gene data show CDR1 as SGHRS and CDR2 as YFSETQ. CDR3 nucleotides: TGCGCCAGCAGCTTTTTGGCAGAGCAGTTCTTC. It specifies CASSFLAEQFF.

CDR3 DNA: TGTGCCAGCAGTCCTTCCGGTGGAGGTGACTATGGCTACACCTTC. Amino acid sequence: CASSPSGGGDYGYTF. The chain uses TRBV7-3 and TRBJ1-2; D ambiguous. The ends were cut back, 6 bases at V and 3 bases at J, with 17 bases in the middle. The CDR3 has 15 amino acids. From germline, CDR1 is SGHTA and CDR2 FQGTGA.

This chain joins TRBV27 and TRBJ2-7; 7 nucleotides agree with TRBD1. Germline loops: CDR1 MNHEY, CDR2 SMNVEV (reference sequence). The CDR3 totals 13 residues. The ends lost 7 bases at V and 1 base at J; junction bases unmatched: 4. Written as DNA, the CDR3 is TGTGCCAGCAAACCAGGGGGATCCTACGAGCAGTACTTC. This codes for CASKPGGSYEQYF.

This chain uses TRBV7-2 with TRBJ1-1; D is unresolved. Germline loops: CDR1 SGHTA, CDR2 FQGNSA. Trimming removed 6 bases from V and 0 bases from J, with 2 bases in between. This CDR3 has 11 residues. The CDR3 region has the DNA TGTGCCAGCAGGATGAACACTGAAGCTTTCTTT. Translated, it gives CASRMNTEAFF.

The CDR3: CASSPTGGLGVYEQYF. The CDR3 DNA sequence: TGTGCCAGCAGCCCTACTGGGGGTCTCGGGGTCTACGAGCAGTACTTC. The rearrangement links TRBV9 to TRBJ2-7; D could derive from TRBD1 or TRBD2 (5 bases each). The germline V gene encodes CDR1 SGDLS and CDR2 YYNGEE. This CDR3 is 16 amino acids long. V lost 4 bases and J 3 bases, leaving 20 bases between the germline ends.

The chain links TRBV28 to TRBJ2-7; either TRBD1 or TRBD2 may fit D (5 bases each). With 1 base removed from V and 5 bases from J, the gap between germline ends came to 15 bases. This CDR3 region has 15 residues. CDR1 is MDHEN and CDR2 is SYDVKM in the germline V gene. The CDR3 bases are TGTGCCAGCAGTTTATTGGTTCAGGGAGTAAACGAGCAGTACTTC. Translation: CASSLLVQGVNEQYF.